Shown below are 11 T cell receptor beta chains from a single sample sequenced in a study of cytomegalovirus exposure and HLA in healthy donors (dated by TCRdb to 2016 to 2017). The protocol used for the library was the immunoSEQ multiplex PCR assay. For the multiplex PCR, a mixture combining 60 forward primers for TCR Vbeta segments and 13 reverse primers for TCR Jbeta segments was used. In TCRdb, the immuneACCESS table is reduced to in-frame sequences with V and J assigned. These tables do not hold every clone; where another copy was compared, an unresolved V gene accounts for under half, and the others remain unexplained. The sample contains roughly 100,000 clones, around four fifths of them found a single time. Jointly, the top ten make up just over 2.5% of the sample. The sequencing sample was made of PBMCs. The receptor set was obtained from a man aged 35 to 55 in good health and CMV-seronegative.

The J gene is TRBJ2-6, the V gene TRBV18; D is ambiguous. V was cut by 2 bases and J by 0 bases, with 11 bases left in between. Germline loops: CDR1 KGHSH, CDR2 LQKENI. The CDR3 consists of 17 residues. CDR3 region: CASSPRIPSSGANVLTF. In DNA, the CDR3 is TGTGCCAGCTCACCAAGAATACCCAGCTCTGGGGCCAACGTCCTGACTTTC.

This chain uses TRBV7-3 with TRBJ2-1, with D possibly TRBD1 on 5 matching bases. CDR3 length: 14 amino acids. Germline V lookup: CDR1 SGHTA, CDR2 FQGTGA. Trimming pared 5 bases from V and 3 bases from J, leaving 11 bases between. The CDR3 DNA reads as TGTGCCAGCAGCGCTCGCCAGGGCTACAATGAGCAGTTCTTC. It yields the protein CASSARQGYNEQFF.

This chain joins TRBV6-1 and TRBJ2-3, with TRBD2 matching 7 bases. The germline gives CDR1 MNHNS, CDR2 SASEGT. The CDR3 is 14 amino acids. The V gene end was trimmed by 8 bases and the J gene end by 2 bases; junction bases not matched to a gene: 7. Here the CDR3 reads CASRRAGDTDTQYF. CDR3 nucleotides: TGTGCCAGCCGCCGTGCGGGGGACACAGATACGCAGTATTTT.

V gene TRBV28 combines with J gene TRBJ2-3; TRBD2 aligns across 11 bases. CDR3 length equals 16 residues. V gave up 5 bases and J gave up 5 bases; unmatched junction bases: 9. Germline-derived CDR1 and CDR2 are MDHEN and SYDVKM. The CDR3 here is CASSQLAGESRDTQYF. The CDR3 coding sequence is TGTGCCAGCAGTCAACTAGCGGGGGAGAGTCGAGATACGCAGTATTTT.

This clone showed up just a few times. This sequence joins TRBV18 and TRBJ2-7, with D maybe TRBD2 (5 bases). From germline, CDR1 is KGHSH and CDR2 LQKENI. The CDR3 consists of 14 residues. Trimming took 5 bases from V and 9 from J, leaving 20 bases between them. CDR3 DNA: TGTGCCAGCTCAGTCACGGAGAGAGGGATCGGGCAGTACTTC. Amino acid sequence: CASSVTERGIGQYF.

The V gene is TRBV28, the J gene TRBJ1-6, with TRBD1 matching over 10 bases. This CDR3 is 20 amino acids long. CDR1 is MDHEN, CDR2 SYDVKM, per germline. The V and J ends lost 5 bases and 1 base, in that order; junction bases with no gene match: 14. The CDR3 protein is CASSPPGGQGRGSYNSPLHF. The DNA for the CDR3 is TGTGCCAGCAGTCCCCCCGGGGGACAGGGGCGGGGATCCTATAATTCACCCCTCCACTTT.

The chain has TRBV18 and TRBJ2-7; no firm D call. The CDR3 contains 13 residues. The V end was cut by 3 bases, the J end by 2 bases, with 8 bases between. In germline, CDR1 is KGHSH, CDR2 LQKENI. The CDR3 DNA reads TGTGCCAGCTCACCGGGCAGAGCCTACGAGCAGTACTTC. Its translation is CASSPGRAYEQYF. Full variable domain (outside the CDR3, taken from reference TRBV18 and TRBJ2-7): NAGVMQNPRHLVRRRGQEARLRCSPMKGHSHVYWYRQLPEEGLKFMVYLQKENIIDESGMPKERFSAEFPKEGPSILRIQQVVRGDSAAYFCASSPGRAYEQYFGPGTRLTVT.

V gene TRBV11-2 combines with J gene TRBJ1-4; weak D call: TRBD1 (5 bases). From germline, CDR1 is SGHAT and CDR2 FQNNGV. The CDR3 contains 13 residues. Trimming took 1 base from V and 6 from J, leaving 6 bases between them. In DNA, the CDR3 is TGTGCCAGCAGCTTAGTCAGGGATGAAAAACTGTTTTTT. This gives the protein CASSLVRDEKLFF.

This clone was picked up one time. The gene calls are TRBV4-1 and TRBJ2-5; maybe TRBD1 (5 bases). The CDR3 runs to 14 residues. V was trimmed by 5 bases and J by 2 bases, leaving 12 bases between them. CDR1 is MGHRA, CDR2 YSYEKL, per germline. CDR3 region: CASSKQVVQETQYF. CDR3 coding DNA: TGCGCCAGCAGCAAACAGGTAGTACAAGAGACCCAGTACTTC.

The CDR3 sequence: CASSATGSYEQYF. The DNA of the CDR3 is TGCGCCAGCAGCGCGACAGGGAGCTACGAGCAGTACTTC. This chain uses TRBV5-1 with TRBJ2-5; 7 bases are shared with TRBD1. Matching the DNA end better, TRBJ2-7 makes the J call doubtful. There are 13 residues in the CDR3. Per germline, CDR1 SGHRS and CDR2 YFSETQ.

The chain combines TRBV6-6 with TRBJ1-2; 8 bases align to TRBD1. Trimming took 2 bases from V and 14 from J; bases not matched to a gene: 16. The CDR3 spans 15 residues. Germline V gives CDR1 MNHNY, CDR2 SVGAGI (reference sequence). CDR3 DNA: TGTGCCAGCAGTTACCAAGGCCAGGCAGGGGGCCGGTGTACCTTC. It encodes CASSYQGQAGGRCTF.